This paragraph reports one TCR beta chain. This CDR3 contains 14 residues. V lost 5 bases and J 7 bases, leaving 14 bases between the germline ends. CDR1 and CDR2 (germline): SGHTA, FQGNSA. The assay was carried out at the deep level. Splitting of each subset's genomic DNA was done evenly across several immunoSEQ plates. The method was immunoSEQ multiplex PCR; TCRdb's version includes in-frame clones alone and lacks a portion of them. The table has about 1.1 million clones, 75% to 85% seen once; the top ten hold approximately 0.52%. The sample is drawn from a study of shared clonotypes between healthy human individuals.

Sequenced material: memory CD4+ T cells from PBMCs. Subset described: CD45RA-negative fraction. The sequence came from a man in his late teens or twenties in good health. Some clones in this sample may be carry-over from other donors' samples. The chain is built from TRBV7-2 and TRBJ2-2; D perhaps matches TRBD2 (5 bases). The CDR3 coding sequence is TGTGCCAGCAGCCCGACCTCACGGGGCGGGGAGCTGTTTTTT. This translates into CASSPTSRGGELFF.